This entry features one T cell receptor beta chain sequence. The antigen is not known. A much larger clone sits a single nucleotide away, making a read error possible. The CDR3 sequence is 14 residues long. V shed 10 bases and J shed 13 bases, with 28 bases lying between them. The V gene's germline CDR1 is ENHRY and CDR2 SYGVKD. The sample is drawn from a study of blood T cells in healthy people across ages. About 9.9 milliliters of peripheral blood were drawn from each donor. Study-level points and caveats: Conclusively comparing naive with antigen-experienced cells was impossible with unsorted PBMCs. As age increased, TCR beta diversity per million T cells fell in a roughly linear fashion.

With a J-beta primer mix and a sample-barcoded 5' primer, a second PCR ran roughly 6 to 11 cycles. TCRdb used MiXCR to reprocess the 5' RACE reads, holding one entry per CDR3 protein. Among hundreds of thousands of distinct CDR3 sequences listed, about a third were seen once. Sequenced: blood. This receptor was identified in a woman aged 80 or older in good health. The chain is built from TRBV10-3 and TRBJ2-5; TRBD2 is a possible D gene (6 bases). The CDR3 is CATESRRGTERGYF. The CDR3 region has the DNA TGTGCCACCGAGAGTCGACGGGGGACGGAGAGGGGGTACTTC.